This T cell receptor beta chain was identified in a study of T cell changes during pregnancy in multiple sclerosis. The CDR3 extends over 15 amino acids. The V segment lost 8 bases and the J segment 7 bases; nucleotides outside the gene matches: 10. Germline CDR1 and CDR2: SNHLY and FYNNEI. Using immunoSEQ multiplex PCR, the repertoire was profiled, and TCRdb retains in-frame clones only, with some absent. This table has fewer than 85,000 clones, roughly 93% appearing once. Sequenced here: peripheral blood, sampled in the second trimester of pregnancy. The receptor comes from a female donor with multiple sclerosis, enrolled in a pregnancy study. V and J are TRBV2 and TRBJ1-4; 10 bases align to TRBD1. CDR3 nucleotides: TGTGCCAGCGGGAGACTGGACAGGGGGGTTGAAAAACTGTTTTTT. Protein sequence: CASGRLDRGVEKLFF. Based on the CDR3 plus reference TRBV2 and TRBJ1-4, the full variable domain is EPEVTQTPSHQVTQMGQEVILRCVPISNHLYFYWYRQILGQKVEFLVSFYNNEISEKSEIFDDQFSVERPDGSNFTLKIRSTKLEDSAMYFCASGRLDRGVEKLFFGSGTQLSVL.